These 7 T cell receptor beta chains were all obtained from the same sample, sequenced in a study of OX40 agonist ivuxolimab in advanced cancers. Produced via immunoSEQ multiplex PCR; TCRdb's table is partial and in-frame only. This sample has 100,000 to 130,000 clones, with 75% to 95% found just once. The sequences come from CD4+ or CD8+ T cells sorted from blood, collected in a trial of the OX40 agonist ivuxolimab. Source of these receptors: an adult with an advanced solid tumor such as melanoma, head and neck, liver or kidney cancer.

This clone occurred once. The rearrangement links TRBV7-9 to TRBJ1-4; 8 positions match TRBD1. J lost 14 bases, V lost 5 bases, and 16 bases had no gene match. The CDR3 has 15 residues. Germline lookup yields CDR1 SEHNR and CDR2 FQNEAQ (reference sequence). The CDR3 sequence: CASSPRTGSLSGLFF. The CDR3, as DNA: TGTGCCAGCAGCCCACGGACAGGGTCCCTAAGTGGTCTGTTTTTT.

The chain joins TRBV29-1 to TRBJ2-5; the D gene could be TRBD1 or TRBD2 (5 bases each). The CDR3 runs 12 residues. V lost 5 bases and J 4 bases, leaving 11 bases between the germline ends. Germline lookup yields CDR1 SQVTM and CDR2 ANQGSEA. CDR3 in amino acids: CSVRWDGETQYF. The DNA for the CDR3 is TGCAGCGTTAGATGGGACGGAGAGACCCAGTACTTC.

J is TRBJ2-7 and V is TRBV7-2; perhaps D is TRBD1 or TRBD2 (6 bases each). Trimming removed 0 bases from V and 4 bases from J, with 13 bases in between. The CDR3 totals 15 residues. Looked up from germline, CDR1 is SGHTA and CDR2 is FQGNSA. CDR3 protein: CASSLAAGQGYEQYF. The CDR3 DNA reads as TGTGCCAGCAGCTTAGCGGCGGGACAAGGATACGAGCAGTACTTC.

This rearrangement joins TRBV10-2 to TRBJ2-7; 8 nucleotides line up with TRBD1. This CDR3 is built from 14 residues. Looked up from germline, CDR1 is WSHSY and CDR2 is SAAADI. With V trimmed by 6 bases and J by 1 base, 5 bases remained unmatched. CDR3 sequence: CASRGQEGSYEQYF. CDR3 DNA sequence: TGCGCCAGCAGGGGACAGGAAGGGTCCTACGAGCAGTACTTC.

This chain connects TRBV19 to TRBJ2-3; D uncertain. Germline V lookup: CDR1 LNHDA, CDR2 SQIVND (reference sequence). V gave up 5 bases and J gave up 6 bases, with 9 bases separating them. The CDR3 runs 12 residues. CDR3 sequence: CASSLHLDTQYF. The CDR3 nucleotides are TGTGCCAGTAGTTTACACTTGGATACGCAGTATTTT.

The V call is TRBV2, the J call TRBJ1-5; possible D gene TRBD1, 6 bases. The length of the CDR3 is 15 residues. Germline V CDR1 and CDR2: SNHLY, FYNNEI. Trimming left V 6 bases short and J 1 base short, with 13 bases between. In DNA, the CDR3 is TGTGCCAGCAGGAGGACAGAGATCAGCAATCAGCCCCAGCATTTT. Its translation is CASRRTEISNQPQHF.

This clone has more than one count but fewer than ten. The CDR3 loop is CASRGDRGYTF. The CDR3 DNA sequence: TGTGCCAGCCGAGGGGACCGTGGCTACACCTTC. The chain carries TRBV2 and TRBJ1-2; D might be TRBD1 (5 bases). CDR1 is SNHLY, CDR2 FYNNEI, per germline. The CDR3 covers 11 residues. V was trimmed by 8 bases and J by 7 bases, leaving 11 bases between them. The full variable domain, completed using reference TRBV2 and TRBJ1-2, is EPEVTQTPSHQVTQMGQEVILRCVPISNHLYFYWYRQILGQKVEFLVSFYNNEISEKSEIFDDQFSVERPDGSNFTLKIRSTKLEDSAMYFCASRGDRGYTFGSGTRLTVV.